The 9 T cell receptor beta chains below all came from one sample that was sequenced in a study of human T cells and chemical hapten exposure. The time point: pre-sensitization, week 0. Treatment denoted: therapeutic diphenylcyclopropenone sensitization with weekly scalp DPC. MiXCR was run by TCRdb on the RACE reads, yielding one entry per CDR3 protein. The sample has approximately 370,000 distinct CDR3 sequences, around 5.5% seen once. The source was whole blood, collected in connection with sensitization to the hapten diphenylcyclopropenone (DPC). These receptor sequences come from a young woman with alopecia areata. Some clones in this sample may be carry-over from other donors' samples.

This clonotype was observed a few times. The V and J genes are TRBV14 and TRBJ2-7; 7 bases line up with TRBD2. V gave up 0 bases and J gave up 4 bases; unmatched junction bases: 15. The germline gives CDR1 SGHDN, CDR2 FVKESK. The CDR3 covers 18 residues. CDR3 protein: CASSQERRWREKGYEQYF. CDR3 DNA sequence: TGTGCCAGCAGCCAAGAAAGACGGTGGCGGGAGAAGGGGTACGAGCAGTACTTC.

This clonotype was detected ten times or more. The chain carries TRBV6-2 or TRBV6-3 and TRBJ1-4; no definite D call. This CDR3 has 13 amino acids. The germline V and J ends were trimmed by 6 bases and 7 bases, with 12 bases remaining between them. Per the germline V gene, CDR1 is MNHEY and CDR2 is SVGEGT. In DNA form, the CDR3 reads TGTGCCAGCAGGCCCACGGCTGGTGAAAAACTGTTTTTT. Residues: CASRPTAGEKLFF.

This clonotype showed up many times. The chain joins TRBV12-3 or TRBV12-4 to TRBJ1-5; 7 bases are a match to TRBD1. The CDR3 totals 14 residues. After removal of 6 bases from V and 1 base from J, the junction contained 3 bases not matched to a gene. Here the CDR3 reads CASSWDSSNQPQHF. The CDR3 coding sequence is TGTGCCAGCAGCTGGGACAGCAGCAATCAGCCCCAGCATTTT.

V gene TRBV28 combines with J gene TRBJ2-5; no firm D call. Deletions cut 6 bases from V and 5 bases from J, with 16 bases between. Germline CDR1 and CDR2: MDHEN and SYDVKM. The CDR3 has 14 residues. The CDR3 region has the DNA TGTGCCAGCAGGTCCGGGTCCCGCTGGGAGACCCAGTACTTC. It codes for CASRSGSRWETQYF.

There are a few counts of this clonotype. The chain carries TRBV7-2 and TRBJ2-5; the match to TRBD1 covers 7 bases. The CDR3 contains 14 residues. Germline V gene data show CDR1 as SGHTA and CDR2 as FQGNSA. J lost 2 bases, V lost 2 bases, and 2 bases had no gene match. The CDR3 bases are TGTGCCAGCAGCTTAATGGGACAGCAAGAGACCCAGTACTTC. It yields the protein CASSLMGQQETQYF.

This clonotype was counted ten times or more. V is TRBV10-2 and J is TRBJ1-5, with 8 bases that match TRBD1. The CDR3 loop spans 13 amino acids. From germline, CDR1 is WSHSY and CDR2 SAAADI. V gave up 10 bases and J gave up 5 bases; unmatched junction bases: 7. The DNA of the CDR3 is TGCGCCACCGGACAGGGAACGGATCAGCCCCAGCATTTT. Residues: CATGQGTDQPQHF.

The genes are TRBV20-1 and TRBJ2-1, with 9 bases aligning to TRBD1. V trimming: 5 bases; J trimming: 7 bases; junction bases outside the gene matches: 15. CDR3 length: 16 residues. CDR1 and CDR2 (germline): DFQATT, SNEGSKA (reference sequence). The CDR3, as DNA: TGCAGTGCTCCCCACGGACAGGGGATAACAGGGAATGAGCAGTTCTTC. Its translation: CSAPHGQGITGNEQFF.

This clonotype showed up just a few times. The chain carries TRBV5-8 and TRBJ1-1; D gene ambiguous. The CDR3 has 13 residues. Germline values: CDR1 SGHTS, CDR2 YDEGEE. The germline V and J ends were trimmed by 4 bases and 4 bases, with 11 bases remaining between them. CDR3 protein: CASSAYKATEAFF. The CDR3 bases are TGTGCCAGCAGCGCCTACAAGGCCACTGAAGCTTTCTTT.

There are a few counts of this clonotype. The chain uses TRBV3-1 and TRBJ2-1; tentatively, D is TRBD1 (6 bases). Per the germline V gene, CDR1 is LGHDT and CDR2 is YNNKEL (reference sequence). The CDR3 has 14 amino acids. Trimming removed 4 bases from V and 6 bases from J, with 13 bases in between. The CDR3 DNA sequence: TGTGCCAGCAGCCCCCGCACAGGGTTCAATGAGCAGTTCTTC. Its translation is CASSPRTGFNEQFF.